This T cell receptor (beta chain) was recovered during a study of shared clonotypes between healthy human individuals. Points from the study as a whole: Specimens sampled were limited to blood, with tissue repertoires likely differing. A limitation of the genetic and exposure-history diversity represented arose from few donors. Larger estimated richness was generally seen in naive subsets than in memory subsets.

A word on this clone: Its matching antigen is unknown.

Genomic DNA (from each subset) was split evenly across several immunoSEQ plates. Profiled with immunoSEQ multiplex PCR; TCRdb holds only in-frame clones, not every one. Of 2 million to 2.5 million clones in the sample, 80% to 95% were seen once. The receptor was derived from a man aged 18 to 35 in good health. Some clones in this sample may be carry-over from other donors' samples. The source material was naive CD4+ T cells from PBMCs. The subset is: CD45RA+ positively selected.

As DNA, the CDR3 is TGCAGCGTTGAACAGAGTGGCAAAAACATTCAGTACTTC. Translation: CSVEQSGKNIQYF. The rearrangement uses TRBV29-1 and TRBJ2-4; D ambiguous. The CDR3 extends over 13 amino acids. CDR1 is SQVTM and CDR2 is ANQGSEA in the germline V gene. V dropped 2 bases and J dropped 3 bases, with 8 bases sitting between them.